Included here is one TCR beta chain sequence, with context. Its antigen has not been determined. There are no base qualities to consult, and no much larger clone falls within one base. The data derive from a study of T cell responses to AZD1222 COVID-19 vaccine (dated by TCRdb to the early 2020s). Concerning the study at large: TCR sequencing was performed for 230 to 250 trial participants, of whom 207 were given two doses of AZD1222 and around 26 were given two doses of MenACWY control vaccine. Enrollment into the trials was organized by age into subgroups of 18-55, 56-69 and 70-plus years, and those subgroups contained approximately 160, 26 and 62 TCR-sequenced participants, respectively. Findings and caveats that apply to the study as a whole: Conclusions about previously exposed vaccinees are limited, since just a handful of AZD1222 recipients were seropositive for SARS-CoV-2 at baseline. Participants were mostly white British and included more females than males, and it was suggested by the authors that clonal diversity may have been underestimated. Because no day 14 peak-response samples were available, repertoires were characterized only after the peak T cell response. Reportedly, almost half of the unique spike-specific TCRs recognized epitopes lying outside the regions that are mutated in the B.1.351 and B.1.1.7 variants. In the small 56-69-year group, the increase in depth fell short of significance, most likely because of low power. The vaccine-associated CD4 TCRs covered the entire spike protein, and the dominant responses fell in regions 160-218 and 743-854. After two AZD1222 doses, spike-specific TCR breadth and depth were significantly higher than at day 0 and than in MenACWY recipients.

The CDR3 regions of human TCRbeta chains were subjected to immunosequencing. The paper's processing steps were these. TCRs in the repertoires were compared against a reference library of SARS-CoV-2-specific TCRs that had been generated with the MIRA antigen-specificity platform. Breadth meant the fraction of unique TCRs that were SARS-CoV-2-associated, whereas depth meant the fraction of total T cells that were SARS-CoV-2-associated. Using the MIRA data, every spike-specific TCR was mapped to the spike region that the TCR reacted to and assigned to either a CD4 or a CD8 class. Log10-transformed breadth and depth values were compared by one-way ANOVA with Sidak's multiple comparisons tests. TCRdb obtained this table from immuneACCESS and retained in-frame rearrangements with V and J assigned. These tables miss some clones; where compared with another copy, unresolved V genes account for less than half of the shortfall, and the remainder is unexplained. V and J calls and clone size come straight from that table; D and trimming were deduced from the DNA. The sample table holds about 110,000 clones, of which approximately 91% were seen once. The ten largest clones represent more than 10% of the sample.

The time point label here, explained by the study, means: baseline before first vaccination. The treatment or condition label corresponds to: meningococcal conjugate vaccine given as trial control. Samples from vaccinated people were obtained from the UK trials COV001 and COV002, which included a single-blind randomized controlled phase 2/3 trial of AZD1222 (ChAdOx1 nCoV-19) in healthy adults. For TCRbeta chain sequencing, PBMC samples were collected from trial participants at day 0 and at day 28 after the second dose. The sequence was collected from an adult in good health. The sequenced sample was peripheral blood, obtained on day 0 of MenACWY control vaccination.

CDR3 reads: CASSGGWDYGYTF. The DNA reads as follows: TGTGCCAGCAGCGGCGGGTGGGACTATGGCTACACCTTC. The rearrangement combines TRBV5-6 with TRBJ1-2; a confident D gene designation cannot be given. From cysteine to phenylalanine, the CDR3 is 13 amino acids long. The retained sequence is limited to the CDR3, 39 bases, with the frame set at the first base. V is shortened by 4 bases, J by 3 bases, and the region joining them spans 10 bases. The germline V gene specifies SGHDT as CDR1 and YYEEEE as CDR2.